These 16 T cell receptor beta chains were sequenced from one sample in a study of OX40 agonist ivuxolimab in advanced cancers. Method: immunoSEQ multiplex PCR; TCRdb's copy keeps in-frame clones and lacks some. The sample has roughly 80,000 clones; around 84% are singletons. This sample comprised CD4+ or CD8+ T cells sorted from blood, obtained in a trial of the OX40 agonist ivuxolimab. The receptors shown here come from an adult with an advanced solid tumor such as melanoma, head and neck, liver or kidney cancer.

The genes are TRBV18 and TRBJ2-7; 9 nucleotides align to TRBD2. The CDR3 sequence is 17 residues long. Trimming at V came to 3 bases and at J to 2 bases, leaving 11 bases not matched to a gene. CDR1 is KGHSH, CDR2 LQKENI, per germline. For the CDR3, the DNA is TGTGCCAGCTCACCGTCCCCGGGCGGGGGGGCCGCCTACGAGCAGTACTTC. It translates to CASSPSPGGGAAYEQYF.

This rearrangement joins TRBV9 to TRBJ1-1, with 7 positions matching TRBD1. V lost 0 bases, J lost 11 bases, and 10 bases stayed unmatched. This CDR3 has 14 residues. CDR1 is SGDLS, CDR2 YYNGEE, per germline. CDR3 nucleotide sequence: TGTGCCAGCAGCGTAGGGACAGGAAAACTTGGGGCTTTCTTT. This translates into CASSVGTGKLGAFF.

The V gene is TRBV6-1, the J gene TRBJ2-5; D is unresolved. The CDR3 covers 15 residues. V was cut by 1 base and J by 4 bases, with 13 bases left in between. CDR1 and CDR2 from the germline V gene are MNHNS and SASEGT. The chain's CDR3 is CASSEGGPVAETQYF. CDR3 in DNA: TGTGCCAGCAGTGAAGGCGGCCCGGTCGCAGAGACCCAGTACTTC.

The chain recombines TRBV7-2 with TRBJ1-1; D remains unclear. The length of the CDR3 is 15 residues. Germline assignment: CDR1 SGHTA and CDR2 FQGNSA. V dropped 5 bases and J dropped 0 bases, with 13 bases sitting between them. This CDR3 reads CASSQSIQLNTEAFF. For the CDR3, the DNA is TGTGCCAGCAGCCAATCCATTCAGTTGAACACTGAAGCTTTCTTT.

The chain uses TRBV6-5 and TRBJ1-2, with unresolved D. The CDR3 has 13 amino acids. V dropped 0 bases and J dropped 6 bases, with 8 bases sitting between them. CDR1 MNHEY and CDR2 SVGAGI come from the germline V gene. CDR3 DNA sequence: TGTGCCAGCAGTTACTCGATTGGGGATGGCTACACCTTC. It codes for CASSYSIGDGYTF.

The rearrangement joins TRBV2 to TRBJ2-5; no clear D gene. V gave up 6 bases and J gave up 4 bases, with 15 bases separating them. Germline V gene sequence: CDR1 SNHLY, CDR2 FYNNEI. The CDR3 runs to 14 residues. Here the CDR3 DNA reads TGTGCCAGCAGCCCGTCGATTAGACGAGAGACCCAGTACTTC. The encoded protein is CASSPSIRRETQYF.

This chain joins TRBV29-1 and TRBJ2-1; possibly TRBD2 for D (6 bases). The germline gives CDR1 SQVTM, CDR2 ANQGSEA. Trimming shortened V by 3 bases and J by 7 bases, and 7 bases separated the two germline ends. This CDR3 comprises 11 residues. The DNA for the CDR3 is TGCAGCGTTGATGGGGGGAATGAGCAGTTCTTC. It translates to CSVDGGNEQFF.

On this clone: Distinct nucleotide sequences in the sample also encode this CDR3. In DNA form, the CDR3 reads TGTGCCAGCAGTTTATCAGGGGGAATCTACGAGCAGTACTTC. Translated, it gives CASSLSGGIYEQYF. The V gene is TRBV27, the J gene TRBJ2-7; D is perhaps TRBD1 (6 bases). Germline V gene sequence: CDR1 MNHEY, CDR2 SMNVEV (reference sequence). This CDR3 is 14 amino acids long. Trimming stripped 0 bases from V and 3 bases from J, with 9 bases between.

J is TRBJ2-3 and V is TRBV2, with 13 bases that match TRBD2. CDR3 length: 18 residues. CDR1 is SNHLY and CDR2 is FYNNEI in the germline V gene. V gave up 11 bases and J gave up 3 bases; unmatched junction bases: 17. CDR3 coding DNA: TGTGCCGGAAAGGGACTAGCGGGGTCACATAGTCTGACAGATACGCAGTATTTT. Encoded protein: CAGKGLAGSHSLTDTQYF.

The CDR3 here is CASSPQGSGSNQPQHF. CDR3 bases: TGTGCCAGCTCACCCCAGGGAAGCGGGAGCAATCAGCCCCAGCATTTT. The chain joins TRBV18 to TRBJ1-5, with D possibly being TRBD1 (5 bases). Looked up from germline, CDR1 is KGHSH and CDR2 is LQKENI. The V end lost 3 bases, the J end lost 1 base, and 13 bases lay between the germline ends. This CDR3 comprises 16 residues. Combining the CDR3 with reference TRBV18 and TRBJ1-5 gives the whole variable domain NAGVMQNPRHLVRRRGQEARLRCSPMKGHSHVYWYRQLPEEGLKFMVYLQKENIIDESGMPKERFSAEFPKEGPSILRIQQVVRGDSAAYFCASSPQGSGSNQPQHFGDGTRLSIL.

This chain uses TRBV19 with TRBJ1-1, with TRBD1 matching 11 bases. V shed 6 bases, J shed 0 bases, and the junction held 3 bases outside the gene matches. The CDR3 length is 15 residues. The germline CDR1 and CDR2 sequences are LNHDA and SQIVND (reference sequence). The CDR3 loop reads CASRSDRGLNTEAFF. The DNA for the CDR3 is TGTGCCAGTAGATCGGACAGGGGGCTGAACACTGAAGCTTTCTTT. Variable domain in full (rest from reference TRBV19 and TRBJ1-1): DGGITQSPKYLFRKEGQNVTLSCEQNLNHDAMYWYRQDPGQGLRLIYYSQIVNDFQKGDIAEGYSVSREKKESFPLTVTSAQKNPTAFYLCASRSDRGLNTEAFFGQGTRLTVV.

J is TRBJ1-2 and V is TRBV30; D remains unclear. Germline lookup yields CDR1 GTSNPN and CDR2 SVGIG (reference sequence). The CDR3 has 12 residues. Trimming removed 5 bases from V and 8 bases from J, with 15 bases in between. The CDR3 region has the DNA TGTGCCTGGGGCCCACCTAGTTTCGGCTACACCTTC. This codes for CAWGPPSFGYTF.

V and J are TRBV5-4 and TRBJ1-3; 7 bases fit TRBD1. Per germline, CDR1 SGHNT and CDR2 YYREEE (reference sequence). V shed 5 bases and J 3 bases; nucleotides not matched to a gene: 5. The CDR3 has 14 residues. The CDR3 reads CASSRGGFGNTIYF. For the CDR3, the DNA is TGTGCCAGCAGTAGAGGGGGCTTTGGAAACACCATATATTTT.

The chain links TRBV19 to TRBJ1-2; the match to TRBD1 covers 7 bases. From germline, CDR1 is LNHDA and CDR2 SQIVND (reference sequence). The CDR3 sequence is 16 residues long. Trimming at V came to 4 bases and at J to 4 bases, leaving 12 bases not matched to a gene. This chain's CDR3 is CASSTGGGGFRYGYTF. As DNA, the CDR3 is TGTGCCAGTAGTACGGGAGGGGGCGGCTTTCGCTATGGCTACACCTTC. Full variable domain (missing parts from reference TRBV19 and TRBJ1-2): DGGITQSPKYLFRKEGQNVTLSCEQNLNHDAMYWYRQDPGQGLRLIYYSQIVNDFQKGDIAEGYSVSREKKESFPLTVTSAQKNPTAFYLCASSTGGGGFRYGYTFGSGTRLTVV.

V and J are TRBV10-3 and TRBJ2-3, with 8 bases that match TRBD1. The CDR3 covers 14 residues. Germline lookup yields CDR1 ENHRY and CDR2 SYGVKD. Trimming at V came to 11 bases and at J to 4 bases, leaving 11 bases not matched to a gene. CDR3 in amino acids: CAVAQGEIADTQYF. CDR3 bases: TGTGCCGTCGCACAGGGGGAGATTGCAGATACGCAGTATTTT.

CDR3 sequence: CASSPTPGDGNSPLHF. In DNA, the CDR3 is TGTGCCAGCAGCCCCACGCCAGGGGATGGCAATTCACCCCTCCACTTT. The rearrangement joins TRBV7-2 to TRBJ1-6, with D tentatively TRBD1 (6 bases). Germline assignment: CDR1 SGHTA and CDR2 FQGNSA. The V end lost 5 bases, the J end lost 7 bases, and 18 bases lay between the germline ends. The CDR3 is 16 residues long.